Described below is a single TCR beta chain sequence and its context. Its antigen is unidentified. This specimen comes from a study of cytomegalovirus exposure and HLA in healthy donors. Study context: The same platform as the approximately 670 first-cohort repertoires was used for the 130 or so validation repertoires, a later analysis reported. Study-wide findings and caveats: According to a subsequent analysis, TCR clusters from the first cohort were inclined to appear together in the 110 or so validation repertoires. Usually a TCR sequence was rare, but some public TCRs were found in many donors. The study labeled around 160 TCR beta chains cytomegalovirus-associated.

In germline, CDR1 is MDHEN, CDR2 SYDVKM. V lost 8 bases and J lost 4, with 6 bases in between. CDR3 size: 11 residues. Measured with immunoSEQ multiplex PCR; TCRdb has only the in-frame clones, and not every one. This repertoire shows some 77,000 clones, roughly 94% found once; its top ten account for around 1.5%. The chain carries TRBV28 and TRBJ2-1; D possibly corresponds to TRBD1 (5 bases). This TCR came from a man between 18 and 35 years old in good health and CMV-seropositive. The sample consisted of PBMCs. In DNA, the CDR3 is TGTGCCAGCCAGGGATACAATGAGCAGTTCTTC. The encoded protein is CASQGYNEQFF. Looking up the rest from reference TRBV28 and TRBJ2-1 gives the full variable domain: DVKVTQSSRYLVKRTGEKVFLECVQDMDHENMFWYRQDPGLGLRLIYFSYDVKMKEKGDIPEGYSVSREKKERFSLILESASTNQTSMYLCASQGYNEQFFGPGTRLTVL.